This TCR beta chain was recorded in a study of T cell changes during pregnancy in multiple sclerosis. The CDR3 contains 18 residues. V lost 0 bases to trimming and J lost 3 bases, with 21 bases between them. Germline lookup yields CDR1 LGHNA and CDR2 YNFKEQ. This table comes from immunoSEQ multiplex PCR, and its TCRdb copy is limited to in-frame clones, with some not included. The repertoire holds over 45,000 clones, with roughly 90% as singletons. The V gene is TRBV4-2, the J gene TRBJ2-7; weak D call: TRBD2 (6 bases). The sequence derives from a female donor in good health, enrolled as a control in a pregnancy study. The specimen comprised peripheral blood, sampled in the first trimester of pregnancy. The CDR3 nucleotides are TGTGCCAGCAGCCAAGATGGTTTTCCCGGCGGGGCCCTCTACGAGCAGTACTTC. Its protein is CASSQDGFPGGALYEQYF.